Shown below are 14 T cell receptor beta chains from a single sample sequenced in a study of CD8 T cells in Susac syndrome. An amount of RNA that ranged from roughly 0.45 to 1 ug was reverse transcribed with random hexamers. A single record per CDR3 protein comes from TCRdb applying MiXCR to the immunoSEQ multiplex PCR reads. The data show a few hundred thousand distinct CDR3 sequences, around nine tenths seen once. Sequenced: CD8+ T cells from PBMCs. These TCRs come from a human donor with multiple sclerosis.

This rearrangement joins TRBV20-1 to TRBJ2-5; D unclear. V shed 2 bases and J shed 0 bases, with 10 bases lying between them. Germline lookup yields CDR1 DFQATT and CDR2 SNEGSKA (reference sequence). The CDR3 is 14 amino acids. The CDR3: CSARSIVNQETQYF. CDR3 DNA sequence: TGCAGTGCTAGATCAATAGTTAACCAAGAGACCCAGTACTTC.

This chain links TRBV5-8 with TRBJ2-5, with D hard to call. Germline values: CDR1 SGHTS, CDR2 YDEGEE. V was shortened by 1 base and J by 3 bases, with 7 bases between the two germline ends. CDR3 length: 13 amino acids. CDR3 amino acids: CASSLTDEETQYF. Here the CDR3 DNA reads TGTGCCAGCAGCTTGACTGATGAAGAGACCCAGTACTTC.

The rearrangement uses TRBV27 and TRBJ1-2, with TRBD1 identical over 9 bases. This CDR3 spans 16 amino acids. J was trimmed by 8 bases and V by 5 bases; bases with no gene match: 15. Germline CDR1 MNHEY, CDR2 SMNVEV (reference sequence). The CDR3 protein is CASSLTKTGGRWGYTF. Written as DNA, the CDR3 is TGTGCCAGCAGTCTCACAAAGACAGGGGGGAGATGGGGCTACACCTTC.

The chain employs TRBV27 and TRBJ2-5; the match to TRBD1 covers 11 bases. The trim removed 6 bases at V and 12 bases at J, leaving 12 bases unmatched. CDR1 MNHEY and CDR2 SMNVEV come from the germline V gene (reference sequence). The CDR3 is made up of 14 amino acids. The CDR3: CASSPSGTGGWEYF. The DNA of the CDR3 is TGTGCCAGCAGCCCCTCCGGGACAGGGGGGTGGGAGTACTTC.

This chain links TRBV12-3 or TRBV12-4 with TRBJ1-2; 8 bases are a match to TRBD1. The CDR3 loop spans 13 amino acids. Germline trimming cut 5 bases from V and 8 bases from J; bases unmatched to any gene: 7. CDR3 bases: TGTGCCAGCAGTCCGGGACAGGCTTGGGGCTACACCTTC. It codes for CASSPGQAWGYTF.

This clonotype was seen only once. This chain connects TRBV2 to TRBJ1-1; the D gene is possibly TRBD1 (5 bases). The CDR3 contains 15 residues. Germline CDR1 SNHLY, CDR2 FYNNEI. V dropped 6 bases and J dropped 4 bases, with 18 bases sitting between them. CDR3 loop: CASRVGRERVTEAFF. The CDR3 nucleotides are TGTGCCAGCAGGGTCGGCAGGGAAAGAGTCACTGAAGCTTTCTTT.

The J gene is TRBJ2-2, the V gene TRBV29-1; no reliable D call. CDR1 is SQVTM and CDR2 is ANQGSEA in the germline V gene. CDR3 size: 12 residues. Deletions cut 4 bases from V and 3 bases from J, with 6 bases between. The CDR3 protein is CSVGVDTGELFF. Here the CDR3 DNA reads TGCAGCGTTGGAGTTGACACCGGGGAGCTGTTTTTT.

The chain is built from TRBV20-1 and TRBJ2-1; 13 bases match TRBD2. CDR3 length: 20 residues. CDR1 DFQATT and CDR2 SNEGSKA come from the germline V gene (reference sequence). The CDR3 DNA is TGCAGCCTCCCAGGACTCCCGATTGGGACTAGCGGGAAATTCGTTAATGAGCAGTTCTTC. Protein sequence: CSLPGLPIGTSGKFVNEQFF.

This chain joins TRBV18 and TRBJ2-2; D call uncertain. This CDR3 has 15 residues. From germline, CDR1 is KGHSH and CDR2 LQKENI. Trimming took off 3 bases at V and 0 bases at J, with 8 bases between the two ends. CDR3 sequence reads: CASSPEDANTGELFF. Written as DNA, the CDR3 is TGTGCCAGCTCACCCGAGGACGCGAACACCGGGGAGCTGTTTTTT.

The gene calls are TRBV4-2 and TRBJ1-6; the D gene is possibly TRBD1 (6 bases). CDR3 length equals 15 residues. Germline V CDR1 and CDR2: LGHNA, YNFKEQ. V gave up 0 bases and J gave up 10 bases, with 13 bases separating them. Here the CDR3 DNA reads TGTGCCAGCAGCCAAGATCCAGGGGATGCGTCACCCCTCCACTTT. Protein product: CASSQDPGDASPLHF.

The gene calls are TRBV28 and TRBJ2-7; D uncertain. CDR3 length: 13 residues. V lost 2 bases and J 2 bases, leaving 7 bases between the germline ends. CDR1 is MDHEN, CDR2 SYDVKM, per germline. The CDR3, as DNA: TGTGCCAGCAGTTTACTTCAGACCTACGAGCAGTACTTC. As protein: CASSLLQTYEQYF. Filled out from reference TRBV28 and TRBJ2-7, the complete variable domain reads DVKVTQSSRYLVKRTGEKVFLECVQDMDHENMFWYRQDPGLGLRLIYFSYDVKMKEKGDIPEGYSVSREKKERFSLILESASTNQTSMYLCASSLLQTYEQYFGPGTRLTVT.

The V gene is TRBV6-5, the J gene TRBJ2-7; TRBD1 matches at 7 bases. The CDR3 runs to 16 residues. Germline CDR1 is MNHEY and CDR2 is SVGAGI. The J segment lost 4 bases and the V segment lost 0 bases, leaving 9 bases of the junction unmatched. CDR3 loop: CASSYSSKGGWYEQYF. Written as DNA, the CDR3 is TGTGCCAGCAGTTACTCGAGTAAAGGGGGCTGGTACGAGCAGTACTTC.

The chain couples TRBV5-1 to TRBJ1-1; tentative D call: TRBD1 (5 bases). The CDR3 is 12 amino acids. CDR1 is SGHRS and CDR2 is YFSETQ in the germline V gene. V shed 4 bases and J shed 6 bases, with 10 bases lying between them. CDR3 coding DNA: TGCGCCAGCAGCCCTGGGGGGGCTGAAGCTTTCTTT. As protein: CASSPGGAEAFF.

The chain carries TRBV28 and TRBJ2-7; 10 bases line up with TRBD2. The V segment lost 1 base and the J segment 2 bases; nucleotides outside the gene matches: 8. Looked up from germline, CDR1 is MDHEN and CDR2 is SYDVKM. This CDR3 comprises 17 residues. CDR3 protein: CASSLSSSGLATYEQYF. CDR3 DNA sequence: TGTGCCAGCAGTTTATCCTCCTCGGGACTAGCGACCTACGAGCAGTACTTC.